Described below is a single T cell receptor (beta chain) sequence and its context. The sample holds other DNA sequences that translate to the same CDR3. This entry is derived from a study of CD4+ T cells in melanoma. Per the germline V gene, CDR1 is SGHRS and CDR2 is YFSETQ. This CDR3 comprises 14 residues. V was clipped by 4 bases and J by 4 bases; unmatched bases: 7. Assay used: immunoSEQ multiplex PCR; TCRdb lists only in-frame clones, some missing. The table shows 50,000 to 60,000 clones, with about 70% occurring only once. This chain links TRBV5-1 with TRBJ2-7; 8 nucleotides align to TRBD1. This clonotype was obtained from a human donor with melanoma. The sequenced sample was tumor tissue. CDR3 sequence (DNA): TGCGCCAGCAGCCCCGGGACAGGAGGGTACGAGCAGTACTTC. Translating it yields CASSPGTGGYEQYF.